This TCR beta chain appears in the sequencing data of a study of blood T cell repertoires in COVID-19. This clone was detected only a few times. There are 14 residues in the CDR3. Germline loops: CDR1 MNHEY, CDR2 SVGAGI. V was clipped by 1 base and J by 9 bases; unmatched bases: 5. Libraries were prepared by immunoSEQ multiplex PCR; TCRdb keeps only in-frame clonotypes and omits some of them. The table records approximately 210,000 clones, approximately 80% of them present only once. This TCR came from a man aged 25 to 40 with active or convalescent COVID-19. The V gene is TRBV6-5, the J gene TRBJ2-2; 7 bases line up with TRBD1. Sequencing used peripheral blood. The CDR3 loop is CASSYLTGNRELFF. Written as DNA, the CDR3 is TGTGCCAGCAGTTACTTGACAGGGAACCGGGAGCTGTTTTTT.